These 2 T cell receptor beta chains were sequenced from one sample in a study of beta chain features in type 1 diabetes. The study reverse transcribed the entire isolated RNA, so it sequenced expressed TCRB transcripts. The data were produced by immunoSEQ multiplex PCR, yet TCRdb's version contains in-frame clones alone and is incomplete. The sample lists under 950,000 clones; roughly a sixth were seen once. The sequenced sample was naive CD4+ T cells from blood. Receptors were obtained from a woman in her late teens or twenties in good health.

The rearrangement joins TRBV2 to TRBJ1-5, with TRBD1 as a possible D gene (5 bases). CDR3 length: 15 amino acids. Trimming took off 3 bases at V and 0 bases at J, with 9 bases between the two ends. Looked up from germline, CDR1 is SNHLY and CDR2 is FYNNEI. CDR3: CASSDGANSNQPQHF. The CDR3 DNA follows: TGTGCCAGCAGTGATGGGGCAAATAGCAATCAGCCCCAGCATTTT.

This sequence joins TRBV6-1 and TRBJ1-5; tentative D call: TRBD1 (5 bases). The CDR3 runs 16 residues. V lost 3 bases and J lost 4, with 16 bases in between. Looked up from germline, CDR1 is MNHNS and CDR2 is SASEGT. The CDR3 spells CASSERFTGWNQPQHF. The CDR3 nucleotides read TGTGCCAGCAGTGAGCGGTTTACAGGCTGGAATCAGCCCCAGCATTTT.